This T cell receptor (beta chain) was observed in a study of T cells after yellow fever vaccination. A process of 5'RACE template switching, which added a universal primer site and UMIs, was used to make TCR cDNA. TCRdb passed the 5' RACE reads through MiXCR, listing each CDR3 protein once. The sample consists of over 300,000 distinct CDR3 sequences, roughly 4.3% of them appearing once. Germline assignment: CDR1 SGHRS and CDR2 YFSETQ. V lost 8 bases to trimming and J lost 6 bases, with 15 bases between them. This CDR3 has 13 residues. The TCR comes from a man between 18 and 29 years old who received the YFV17D yellow fever vaccine. This chain links TRBV5-1 with TRBJ2-1, with a weak D call TRBD1 (6 bases). The source was PBMCs, collected 5 days after the yellow fever booster vaccination. CDR3 DNA: TGCGCCAGTCAGAACAGGGTTAGCAATGAGCAGTTCTTC. It translates to CASQNRVSNEQFF.